A selection of T cell receptor beta chains follows, all from one sample in a study of spatial heterogeneity in lung cancer. In TCRdb, the 5' RACE reads were re-called with MiXCR into one record per CDR3 protein. Among about 38,000 distinct CDR3 sequences, 7.5% were seen once, and the ten largest hold 25% to 35%. Sequencing used PBMCs, obtained at surgery. The source is a male donor with early-stage non-small cell lung cancer. The CDR3 runs from the conserved cysteine through the conserved F or W. The D gene is left open where the match is weak. The listing skips clone size in some rows; elsewhere it reads once, few, many or a size class.

j_call clone_size d_call v_call cdr3_aa cdr3_nt
TRBJ1-6 few - TRBV2 CASRSVLGASSPLHF TGTGCCAGCAGGAGCGTTTTGGGGGCTAGCTCACCCCTCCACTTT
TRBJ2-1 - - TRBV3-1 CASSQARAQGSYNEQFF TGTGCCAGCAGCCAAGCCCGGGCGCAGGGCTCCTACAATGAGCAGTTCTTC
TRBJ2-1 many TRBD2 TRBV20-1 CSARDPGGPSYNEQFF TGCAGTGCTAGAGATCCGGGGGGGCCGTCCTACAATGAGCAGTTCTTC
TRBJ2-1 many - TRBV4-1 CAVEGYNEQFF TGCGCCGTCGAGGGTTACAATGAGCAGTTCTTC
TRBJ2-2 - TRBD1 TRBV7-9 CASRIDAGTGSGELFF TGTGCCAGCAGAATTGATGCCGGGACAGGGTCCGGGGAGCTGTTTTTT
TRBJ2-1 many - TRBV20-1 CSARVGGRDEQFF TGCAGTGCTAGAGTTGGGGGGCGCGATGAGCAGTTCTTC
TRBJ1-1 - - TRBV27 CASSFAGFDTEAFF TGTGCCAGCAGTTTCGCAGGATTCGACACTGAAGCTTTCTTT
TRBJ2-1 many - TRBV7-9 CASTGSAVSYNEQFF TGTGCCAGCACTGGGTCGGCTGTCTCCTACAATGAGCAGTTCTTC
TRBJ1-2 many TRBD1 TRBV6-5 CASSYFYKRDREYGYTF TGTGCCAGCAGTTATTTCTATAAACGGGACAGGGAGTATGGCTACACCTTC
TRBJ2-3 few - TRBV18 CASSPPSRPSTDTQYF TGTGCCAGCTCACCACCAAGCAGACCTAGCACAGATACGCAGTATTTT
TRBJ1-2 few - TRBV2 CASSDSPPGVGGYTF TGTGCCAGCAGTGACAGTCCTCCAGGGGTTGGTGGCTACACCTTC
TRBJ1-2 large - TRBV14 CASSSAEGYGYTF TGTGCCAGCAGCTCGGCGGAGGGCTATGGCTACACCTTC
TRBJ2-7 many - TRBV9 CASSFDTSSYEQYF TGTGCCAGCAGCTTCGACACGAGCTCCTACGAGCAGTACTTC
TRBJ1-6 many - TRBV7-2 CASSRDKPYNSPLHF TGTGCCAGCAGCCGGGACAAACCCTATAATTCACCCCTCCACTTT
TRBJ2-1 few - TRBV5-3 CARSLAGASESHEQFF TGTGCCAGAAGCTTGGCCGGGGCTAGCGAGTCCCATGAGCAGTTCTTC
TRBJ2-3 many - TRBV12-3/TRBV12-4 CASTSWRGPTDTQYF TGTGCCAGCACTAGCTGGAGGGGACCCACAGATACGCAGTATTTT
TRBJ2-1 many TRBD2 TRBV12-3/TRBV12-4 CASTSSGGYNEQFF TGTGCCAGCACTAGTAGCGGGGGGTACAATGAGCAGTTCTTC
TRBJ1-1 many - TRBV24-1 CATSDSRRGMNTEAFF TGTGCCACCAGTGATTCGCGCCGCGGGATGAACACTGAAGCTTTCTTT
TRBJ2-5 few - TRBV12-3/TRBV12-4 CASSFGRVQETQYF TGTGCCAGCAGTTTTGGCAGGGTACAAGAGACCCAGTACTTC
TRBJ2-2 - TRBD2 TRBV7-2 CASSAGLAGMAGELFF TGTGCCAGCAGCGCGGGACTAGCGGGGATGGCCGGGGAGCTGTTTTTT
TRBJ1-4 - - TRBV12-3/TRBV12-4 CASSLSGEFNEKLFF TGTGCCAGCAGTTTATCCGGCGAATTTAATGAAAAACTGTTTTTT
TRBJ1-2 few - TRBV2 CASSRGENYGYTF TGTGCCAGCAGTAGGGGAGAGAACTATGGCTACACCTTC
TRBJ2-3 many - TRBV20-1 CSASMAPATDTQYF TGCAGTGCTAGTATGGCCCCAGCCACAGATACGCAGTATTTT
TRBJ2-1 many TRBD2 TRBV20-1 CSAVAGGNYNEQFF TGCAGTGCCGTAGCGGGAGGAAACTACAATGAGCAGTTCTTC